This T cell receptor beta chain was obtained from a study of cytomegalovirus exposure and HLA in healthy donors. About this clone itself: Its specificity is unknown.

Regarding the study as a whole: The study put 150 to 200 TCR beta chains on its list as cytomegalovirus-associated. Analysis was carried out at a later point, and it linked a missense DCLRE1C variant to TCR beta V- and J-gene trimming. Immune exposure data for these donors was limited to CMV serostatus.

PCR involved 60 Vbeta and 13 Jbeta primers. The data were produced by immunoSEQ multiplex PCR, yet TCRdb's version contains in-frame clones alone and is incomplete. The table records about 89,000 clones, more than 60% of them present only once. This CDR3 is 14 amino acids long. Trimming pared 8 bases from V and 2 bases from J, leaving 14 bases between. Germline-derived CDR1 and CDR2 are MNHNS and SASEGT. Sequenced input: PBMCs. The chain couples TRBV6-1 to TRBJ2-3; a weak D match, TRBD2 (6 bases). The sequence came from a man between 25 and 39 years old in good health and CMV-seronegative. CDR3 loop: CASRPRDSTDTQYF. CDR3 sequence (DNA): TGTGCCAGCCGACCCCGGGACTCCACAGATACGCAGTATTTT.